The 7 T cell receptor beta chains in this list originate from one sample, sequenced in a study of T cell responses to AZD1222 COVID-19 vaccine (dated by TCRdb to about 2021). Library creation used the immunoSEQ multiplex PCR assay. TCRdb carries this immuneACCESS record with in-frame sequences only. Its versions omit some clonotypes, under half of them owing to an unresolved V gene in the studies checked, with the rest unexplained. Across this sample there are some 140,000 clones, with around nine tenths seen only once. Jointly, the top ten make up approximately 17% of the sample. The time point label for this specimen denotes: baseline before first vaccination. Sequencing was performed on peripheral blood, taken on day 0 of AZD1222 vaccination. These receptors were taken from an adult in good health.

This clone has only one observation. The chain uses TRBV27 and TRBJ1-4; the D is unclear. The germline V gene encodes CDR1 MNHEY and CDR2 SMNVEV (reference sequence). This CDR3 contains 16 residues. V was clipped by 1 base and J by 0 bases, with 9 bases between them. The CDR3 spells CASSLWSATTNEKLFF. The CDR3 nucleotides read TGTGCCAGCAGTTTATGGTCAGCCACAACTAATGAAAAACTGTTTTTT.

The J gene is TRBJ1-4, the V gene TRBV24-1; 7 bases align to TRBD1. CDR1 is KGHDR, CDR2 SFDVKD, per germline. The J segment lost 5 bases and the V segment lost 9 bases, leaving 8 bases of the junction unmatched. The CDR3 consists of 14 residues. CDR3 in DNA: TGTGCCACCTCCGAGACAGGGCCCAATGAAAAACTGTTTTTT. Residues: CATSETGPNEKLFF.

This chain uses TRBV5-1 with TRBJ1-6; TRBD1 aligns across 8 bases. Per germline, CDR1 SGHRS and CDR2 YFSETQ. CDR3 size: 14 residues. With V trimmed by 4 bases and J by 5 bases, 2 bases remained unmatched. The CDR3 sequence is CASSRDRNNSPLHF. Here the CDR3 DNA reads TGCGCCAGCAGCCGGGACAGGAATAATTCACCCCTCCACTTT. The full variable domain, completed using reference TRBV5-1 and TRBJ1-6, is KAGVTQTPRYLIKTRGQQVTLSCSPISGHRSVSWYQQTPGQGLQFLFEYFSETQRNKGNFPGRFSGRQFSNSRSEMNVSTLELGDSALYLCASSRDRNNSPLHFGNGTRLTVT.

This sequence joins TRBV7-3 and TRBJ1-1; D may be TRBD1 (5 bases). This CDR3 spans 13 amino acids. Trimming shortened V by 5 bases and J by 6 bases, and 13 bases separated the two germline ends. Germline assignment: CDR1 SGHTA and CDR2 FQGTGA. The CDR3 DNA reads as TGTGCCAGCAGCCGGGGCACGTTCTCTGAAGCTTTCTTT. It encodes CASSRGTFSEAFF.

V and J are TRBV5-1 and TRBJ1-1; D gene ambiguous. V was clipped by 0 bases and J by 8 bases, with 11 bases between them. The CDR3 is 13 residues long. Per the germline V gene, CDR1 is SGHRS and CDR2 is YFSETQ. CDR3: CASSLAGPGEAFF. CDR3 bases: TGCGCCAGCAGCTTGGCCGGGCCGGGGGAAGCTTTCTTT.

The chain employs TRBV7-9 and TRBJ1-3; D is unresolved. CDR3 size: 17 residues. Germline assignment: CDR1 SEHNR and CDR2 FQNEAQ (reference sequence). Trimming removed 1 base from V and 0 bases from J, with 13 bases in between. The CDR3 sequence: CASSLGLSLSSGNTIYF. In nucleotides, the CDR3 is TGTGCCAGCAGCTTAGGGTTAAGCTTATCCTCTGGAAACACCATATATTTT.

This clone showed up just once. V usage is TRBV6-2 or TRBV6-3 and J usage is TRBJ1-1; D is unclear. V lost 4 bases, J lost 5 bases, and 11 bases lay in between. This CDR3 has 13 amino acids. CDR1 is MNHEY, CDR2 SVGEGT, per germline. This CDR3 is CASSSNPVTEAFF. The CDR3 DNA reads TGTGCCAGCAGTTCAAATCCAGTGACTGAAGCTTTCTTT.